One sample yielded the 8 T cell receptor beta chains listed below, sequenced in a study of OX40 agonist ivuxolimab in advanced cancers. Assay: immunoSEQ multiplex PCR; the TCRdb copy retains only in-frame clones and omits some. The sample shows more than 60,000 clones, 70% to 90% of them seen only once. The sequences come from CD4+ or CD8+ T cells sorted from blood, collected in a trial of the OX40 agonist ivuxolimab. The receptors originated from an adult with an advanced solid tumor such as melanoma, head and neck, liver or kidney cancer.

The gene calls are TRBV10-3 and TRBJ2-7, with 11 bases identical to TRBD1. Trimming cost V 6 bases and J 2 bases; bases outside gene matches: 6. The CDR3 contains 15 residues. Germline V CDR1 and CDR2: ENHRY, SYGVKD. CDR3: CAIRGPGQGAYEQYF. The CDR3 nucleotides are TGTGCCATCAGAGGACCGGGACAGGGGGCCTACGAGCAGTACTTC.

The chain couples TRBV4-3 to TRBJ2-5, with D perhaps TRBD2 (6 bases). This CDR3 has 15 amino acids. Germline V CDR1 and CDR2: LGHNA, YSLEER. V lost 1 base, J lost 5 bases, and 14 bases lay in between. Written as DNA, the CDR3 is TGCGCCAGCAGCCAAGTCTGGGGCGGAGGGGAGACCCAGTACTTC. Amino acids: CASSQVWGGGETQYF.

The rearrangement links TRBV7-9 to TRBJ2-3, with TRBD2 matching 9 bases. The J segment lost 0 bases and the V segment lost 5 bases, leaving 9 bases of the junction unmatched. CDR3 length equals 17 residues. From germline, CDR1 is SEHNR and CDR2 FQNEAQ (reference sequence). The CDR3 DNA reads TGTGCCAGCAGCCCCACTGGGACTAGCCCTAGCACAGATACGCAGTATTTT. Amino acids: CASSPTGTSPSTDTQYF.

There are a few counts of this clone. The rearrangement uses TRBV11-2 and TRBJ2-2; 9 positions agree with TRBD2. The junction had 8 bases not matched to a gene; V was cut back by 2 bases and J by 4 bases. The CDR3 runs 17 residues. Germline V gene data show CDR1 as SGHAT and CDR2 as FQNNGV. The CDR3 is CASSLRAGTSSTGELFF. CDR3 DNA: TGTGCCAGCAGCTTACGAGCCGGGACTAGCAGCACCGGGGAGCTGTTTTTT.

This clone was observed a handful of times. The chain has TRBV6-1 and TRBJ2-5; 14 nucleotides match TRBD2. CDR1 is MNHNS, CDR2 SASEGT, per germline. V shed 2 bases and J 5 bases; nucleotides not matched to a gene: 10. The CDR3 spans 18 residues. CDR3 protein: CASSERTSGGLQVETQYF. The CDR3 DNA sequence: TGTGCCAGCAGTGAAAGGACTAGCGGGGGGCTGCAGGTCGAGACCCAGTACTTC.

V is TRBV10-3 and J is TRBJ1-4; TRBD1 is a possible D gene (6 bases). Germline V lookup: CDR1 ENHRY, CDR2 SYGVKD. V lost 3 bases, J lost 7 bases, and 12 bases lay in between. CDR3 length: 14 residues. In DNA, the CDR3 is TGTGCCATCAGTGACCTAGGGGGGAGTGAAAAACTGTTTTTT. It codes for CAISDLGGSEKLFF.

The chain couples TRBV7-2 to TRBJ2-1; 12 bases line up with TRBD2. The CDR3 contains 19 residues. CDR1 SGHTA and CDR2 FQGNSA come from the germline V gene. J was trimmed by 1 base and V by 1 base; bases with no gene match: 8. The CDR3 bases are TGTGCCAGCAGCTTAGGCGGATGGACTAGCGGGACGTCCTACAATGAGCAGTTCTTC. This translates into CASSLGGWTSGTSYNEQFF.

The chain uses TRBV10-3 and TRBJ1-4, with D maybe TRBD1 (5 bases). V was trimmed by 6 bases and J by 6 bases, leaving 14 bases between them. The CDR3 covers 14 residues. Per the germline V gene, CDR1 is ENHRY and CDR2 is SYGVKD. For the CDR3, the DNA is TGTGCCATCAGCTCGGTGTGGGGGGATGAAAAACTGTTTTTT. This codes for CAISSVWGDEKLFF.